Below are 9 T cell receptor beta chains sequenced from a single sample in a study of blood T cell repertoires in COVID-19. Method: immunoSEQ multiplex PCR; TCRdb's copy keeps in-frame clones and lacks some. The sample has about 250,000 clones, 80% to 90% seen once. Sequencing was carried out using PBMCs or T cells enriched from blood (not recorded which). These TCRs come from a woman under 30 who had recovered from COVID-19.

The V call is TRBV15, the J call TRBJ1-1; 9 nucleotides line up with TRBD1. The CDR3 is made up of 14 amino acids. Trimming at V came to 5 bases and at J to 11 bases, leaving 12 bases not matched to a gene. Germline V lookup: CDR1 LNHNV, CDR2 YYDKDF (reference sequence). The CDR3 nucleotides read TGTGCCACCAGCCGAACAGGGGGCGCTTCCTCGGCTTTCTTT. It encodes CATSRTGGASSAFF. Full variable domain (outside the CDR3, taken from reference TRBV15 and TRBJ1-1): DAMVIQNPRYQVTQFGKPVTLSCSQTLNHNVMYWYQQKSSQAPKLLFHYYDKDFNNEADTPDNFQSRRPNTSFCFLDIRSPGLGDTAMYLCATSRTGGASSAFFGQGTRLTVV.

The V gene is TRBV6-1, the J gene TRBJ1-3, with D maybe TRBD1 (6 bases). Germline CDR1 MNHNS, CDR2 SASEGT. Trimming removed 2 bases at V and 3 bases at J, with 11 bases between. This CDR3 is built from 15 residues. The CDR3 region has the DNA TGTGCCAGCAGTGAACAGGGGATGTTTGGAAACACCATATATTTT. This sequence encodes CASSEQGMFGNTIYF.

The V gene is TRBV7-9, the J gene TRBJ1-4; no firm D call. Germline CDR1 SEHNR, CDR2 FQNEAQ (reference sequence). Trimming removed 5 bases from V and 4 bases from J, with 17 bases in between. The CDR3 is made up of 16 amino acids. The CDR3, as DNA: TGTGCCAGCAGCCCGTGGGTGGCGGGTCTTAATGAAAAACTGTTTTTT. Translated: CASSPWVAGLNEKLFF. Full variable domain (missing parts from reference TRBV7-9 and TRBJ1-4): DTGVSQNPRHKITKRGQNVTFRCDPISEHNRLYWYRQTLGQGPEFLTYFQNEAQLEKSRLLSDRFSAERPKGSFSTLEIQRTEQGDSAMYLCASSPWVAGLNEKLFFGSGTQLSVL.

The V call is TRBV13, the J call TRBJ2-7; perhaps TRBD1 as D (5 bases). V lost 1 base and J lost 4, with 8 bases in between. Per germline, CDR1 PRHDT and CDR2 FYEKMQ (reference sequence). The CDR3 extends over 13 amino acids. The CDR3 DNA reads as TGTGCCAGCAGCTTAGCAGGGAATTACGAGCAGTACTTC. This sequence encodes CASSLAGNYEQYF. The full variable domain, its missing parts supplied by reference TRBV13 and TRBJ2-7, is AAGVIQSPRHLIKEKRETATLKCYPIPRHDTVYWYQQGPGQDPQFLISFYEKMQSDKGSIPDRFSAQQFSDYHSELNMSSLELGDSALYFCASSLAGNYEQYFGPGTRLTVT.

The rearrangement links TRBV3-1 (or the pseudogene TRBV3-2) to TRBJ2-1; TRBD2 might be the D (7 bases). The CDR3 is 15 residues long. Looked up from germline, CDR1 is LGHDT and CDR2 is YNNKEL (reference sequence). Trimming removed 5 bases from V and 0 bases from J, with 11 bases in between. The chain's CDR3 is CASSGGGRSYNEQFF. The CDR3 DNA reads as TGTGCCAGCAGCGGCGGGGGCCGCTCCTACAATGAGCAGTTCTTC.

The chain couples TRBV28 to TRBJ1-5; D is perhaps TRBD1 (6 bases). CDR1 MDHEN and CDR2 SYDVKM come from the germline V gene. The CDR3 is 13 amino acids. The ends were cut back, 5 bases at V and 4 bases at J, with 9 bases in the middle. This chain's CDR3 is CASSPQGNQPQHF. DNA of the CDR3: TGTGCCAGCAGTCCTCAGGGGAATCAGCCCCAGCATTTT.

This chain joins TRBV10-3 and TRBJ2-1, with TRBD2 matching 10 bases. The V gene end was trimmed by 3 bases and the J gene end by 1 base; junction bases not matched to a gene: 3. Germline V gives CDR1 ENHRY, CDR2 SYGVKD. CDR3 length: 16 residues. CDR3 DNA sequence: TGTGCCATCAGTGACCCTAGCGGGGGATCCTACAATGAGCAGTTCTTC. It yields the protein CAISDPSGGSYNEQFF.

The CDR3 loop reads CASGLPGAMNTEAFF. In DNA, the CDR3 is TGTGCCAGCGGTCTACCGGGAGCCATGAACACTGAAGCTTTCTTT. The J gene is TRBJ1-1, the V gene TRBV28; D uncertain. CDR1 and CDR2 from the germline V gene are MDHEN and SYDVKM. This CDR3 has 15 residues. The V and J ends lost 8 bases and 0 bases respectively, with 16 bases between them. Drawing the rest from reference TRBV28 and TRBJ1-1, the complete variable domain is DVKVTQSSRYLVKRTGEKVFLECVQDMDHENMFWYRQDPGLGLRLIYFSYDVKMKEKGDIPEGYSVSREKKERFSLILESASTNQTSMYLCASGLPGAMNTEAFFGQGTRLTVV.

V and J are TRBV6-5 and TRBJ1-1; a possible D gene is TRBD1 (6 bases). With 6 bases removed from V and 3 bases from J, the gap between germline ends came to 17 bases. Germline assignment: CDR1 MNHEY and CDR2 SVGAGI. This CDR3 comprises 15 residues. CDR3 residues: CASSRFMAGDTEAFF. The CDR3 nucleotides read TGTGCCAGCAGCCGGTTTATGGCAGGGGACACTGAAGCTTTCTTT.